This T cell receptor (beta chain) emerged from a study of tissue T cells after allogeneic stem cell transplantation (dated by TCRdb to the early 2020s). Context from the whole study: Using research autopsies of patients with and without GVHD, plus mouse models of GVHD, the study profiled TCR beta repertoires across many tissues. The human arm was a prospective observational study without blinding or randomization. Overall results and qualifications from the work: Within patients, how anatomically similar tissues were was a major factor shaping TCR repertoire composition, regardless of disease or transplant status. Which tissue TCRs were alloreactive or antigen-specific was not determined in the study, and some clones might have been persisting host cells. The patient cohort was small and varied clinically, and sampling depth was recognized as a limitation. Blood and spleen T cells captured only a limited portion of the TCR repertoire detected in tissues, in both patients and mice. Only a few T cell clones appeared in more than one patient, yet motif-based clustering showed tissue-specific repertoire signatures that were shared between patients.

As for this clone: The specificity of this receptor is unknown. Mismatch with germline at one junction end may stem from a read error. Here, both gene names and germline sequences come from the mouse. The read halts 1 residue ahead of the CDR3 end, with the missing end drawn from the germline J gene. This sample also contains other DNA sequences that code for the same CDR3.

Library preparation employed the immunoSEQ multiplex PCR assay. TCRbeta CDR3 sequencing was performed at survey depth by Adaptive Biotechnologies, and CDR3 sequences, V/J genes, productive frequency and template counts were reported. TCR beta CDR3 regions were amplified from genomic DNA rather than RNA. The original methods were these. Pairwise repertoire overlap between tissues was quantified with Jensen-Shannon divergence, where 1 means complete divergence and 0 identical. Tissues were clustered by single-linkage agglomerative hierarchical clustering of pairwise JSD values, and the clustering results were displayed as dendrograms. All patient samples were analyzed with GLIPH2 using simulation_depth 1000, kmer_min_depth 3 and cdr3_length_cutoff 8, and only groups containing more than two unique CDR3s were kept. In a standardized tissue-overlap score, Jaccard GLIPH-group overlap across patients was extrapolated to a standard repertoire size of 1000 clones. Associations of diversity with clinical or experimental variables used linear mixed-effect models with tissue fixed effects and individual random effects. Entries here come from immuneACCESS through TCRdb and include only in-frame sequences with V and J called. Some clones fail to appear in such tables; in the studies checked, an unresolved V gene covers under half of the shortfall, and the cause of the remainder is unknown. That table supplies the V and J calls and clone size; D and trimming were determined from the DNA. Present in this sample are under 7,000 clones, approximately 47% of which were seen just once. The top ten constitute approximately 8% of the sample.

The sample's time point, from its label and the paper: mouse harvest day 7 after allogeneic transplant. Each mouse graft consisted of 10^7 T-cell-depleted bone marrow cells plus 10^6 splenic CD5+ T cells and was given by tail vein injection. GVHD in mice was modeled with a major MHC-mismatch B6 (H2b) into BALB/c (H2d) model, and tissues were profiled at day 7 or 14. Mouse tissues and retro-orbital blood were harvested on day 7 or 14 post-transplant using separate sterile tools per animal; livers were flushed beforehand. Before genomic DNA isolation with the DNeasy Blood & Tissue Kit, mouse tissues were minced using razor blades in buffered saline. CDR1 and CDR2, per the germline V gene, are MNHDT and YYDKIL. The CDR3 contains 19 residues, cysteine and phenylalanine counted. The DNA has 54 bases, all within the CDR3, and is read from base 1.

The sequenced material came from gut tissue. The chain is made from TRBV17 and TRBJ2-3, with 9 junctional bases fitting TRBD2. This sequence was found in a female BALB/c mouse given C57BL/6 T cells with graft-versus-host disease after an allogeneic hematopoietic cell transplant. The CDR3 reads CASSRDLGGGARSAETLYF. The DNA read from the CDR3 is TGTGCCAGCAGTAGAGATCTGGGGGGGGGCGCCAGGAGTGCAGAAACGCTGTAT.